Listed below are T cell receptor beta chains from one sample, sequenced in a study of cytomegalovirus exposure and HLA in healthy donors. The method was immunoSEQ multiplex PCR; TCRdb's version includes in-frame clones alone and lacks a portion of them. The sample gives more than 80,000 clones, 65% to 75% of which show up once; roughly 4.2% is in the top ten. Material: PBMCs. The receptors were sampled from a man aged 60 to 75 in good health and CMV-seronegative. Each CDR3 is given with its conserved first and last residue. A D gene is named only where the DNA matches it firmly. The listing skips clone size in some rows; elsewhere it reads once, few, many or a size class.

>TRBJ2-2|TRBD1|TRBV27|-
TGTGCCAGCAGTTTTTGGACAGGGAGTACCGCGAACACCGGGGAGCTGTTTTTT
CASSFWTGSTANTGELFF
>TRBJ1-5|TRBD1|TRBV6-5|few
TGTGCCAGCAGTCGGACAGGGAATAGCAATCAGCCCCAGCATTTT
CASSRTGNSNQPQHF
>TRBJ1-1|-|TRBV5-8|-
TGTGCCAGCAGCATGGACTGGCTAGTCTTCTTCTTT
CASSMDWLVFFF
>TRBJ2-3|-|TRBV5-4|-
TGTGCCAGCAGCTACTTTACGGATACGCAGTATTTT
CASSYFTDTQYF
>TRBJ1-1|-|TRBV7-9|-
TGTGCCAGCAGCTTCCCGAGGACAGCTATGAACACTGAAGCTTTCTTT
CASSFPRTAMNTEAFF
>TRBJ2-7|TRBD2|TRBV5-4|-
TGTGCCAGCAGCTCGGGACTAGCGGTGGGGTCCTACGAGCAGTACTTC
CASSSGLAVGSYEQYF
>TRBJ2-3|-|TRBV6-1|few
TGTGCCAGCAGTGAAGCCCAGGTTTCCCCAGATACGCAGTATTTT
CASSEAQVSPDTQYF
>TRBJ1-1|-|TRBV18|-
TGTGCCAGCTCACCAGCGGGGGACACTGAAGCTTTCTTT
CASSPAGDTEAFF
>TRBJ2-1|-|TRBV6-1|-
TGTGCCAGCAGGATCACTAGCTATCTGTTCTTC
CASRITSYLFF
>TRBJ1-1|-|TRBV4-1|-
TGCGCCAGCAGTCTCGGGTCTCTAAACACTGAAGCTTTCTTT
CASSLGSLNTEAFF
>TRBJ2-5|TRBD2|TRBV9|-
TGTGCCAGCAGCGTAGGACTAGCGGGTGCACAAGAGACCCAGTACTTC
CASSVGLAGAQETQYF
>TRBJ1-4|-|TRBV4-1|few
TGCGCCAGCAGCCAAGTTATCTCCCGTTCAACTAATGAAAAACTGTTTTTT
CASSQVISRSTNEKLFF
>TRBJ2-2|TRBD2|TRBV6-5|-
TGTGCCACTACGCGGGGGGGCAGCACCGGGGAGCTGTTTTTT
CATTRGGSTGELFF
>TRBJ1-2|-|TRBV9|-
TGTGCCAGCAGCGTAGGTTCGGGGTATGGCTACACCTTC
CASSVGSGYGYTF
>TRBJ2-7|-|TRBV6-6|-
TGTGCCAGCAGTTTGGGAGGCCCCGGCGAGCAGTACTTC
CASSLGGPGEQYF
>TRBJ1-1|-|TRBV2|-
TGTGCCAGCAGTGTTGCGGGCACTGAAGCTTTCTTT
CASSVAGTEAFF
>TRBJ2-7|-|TRBV21-1|few
TGTGCCAGCAGCATGAATTTTACCGGGCCCAGGGACGAGCAGTACTTC
CASSMNFTGPRDEQYF
>TRBJ2-7|TRBD1|TRBV11-1|-
TGTGCCAGCAGCCTGGGACAGGCGAGGGAGCAGTACTTC
CASSLGQAREQYF
>TRBJ1-1|-|TRBV10-3|-
TGTGCCAGCAGTCCGCGGGGAGTGAACACTGAAGCTTTCTTT
CASSPRGVNTEAFF
>TRBJ1-2|TRBD1|TRBV6-7|-
TGTGCCAGCAGTTTTCCCCCGGGGACACAGGGGGCGTGGGACTATGGCTACACCTTC
CASSFPPGTQGAWDYGYTF
>TRBJ2-6|-|TRBV6-4|-
TGTGCCAGCAGTGACTCAGGGGGCTCTGGGGCCAACGTCCTGACTTTC
CASSDSGGSGANVLTF
>TRBJ1-1|-|TRBV6-5|-
TGTGCCAGCAGTTACCCGGGGGACACTGAAGCTTTCTTT
CASSYPGDTEAFF
>TRBJ2-1|TRBD2|TRBV4-2|-
TGTGCCAGCAGCCACGGGACTAGTGTCAATGAGCAGTTCTTC
CASSHGTSVNEQFF
>TRBJ2-7|-|TRBV19|few
TGTGCCAGTAGTTTAGGACCGCAGAGCGCCCGGGAGCAGTACTTC
CASSLGPQSAREQYF
>TRBJ2-7|-|TRBV30|-
TGTGCCTGGAGTAGGAACAGCATTTCGGGGGAGCAGTACTTC
CAWSRNSISGEQYF
>TRBJ2-5|-|TRBV7-9|-
TGTTCCAGCAGCGAGGGGGGGGAGACCCAGTACTTC
CSSSEGGETQYF
>TRBJ1-2|-|TRBV6-1|few
TGTGCCAGCAATACAGCTAACTATGGCTACACCTTC
CASNTANYGYTF
>TRBJ2-5|TRBD2|TRBV4-1|-
TGCGCCAGCAGCCAAGTGGCGGGAGCGGGGCCTCCTCGAGGGACCCAGTACTTC
CASSQVAGAGPPRGTQYF
>TRBJ2-7|TRBD1|TRBV6-1|-
TGTGCCAGCAGTGAAGTACAGGGGCTGAGCTCCTACGAGCAGTACTTC
CASSEVQGLSSYEQYF
>TRBJ1-2|TRBD1|TRBV6-6|-
TGTGCCAGCAGTCACGGGACAGCTTACTTTAACTATGGCTACACCTTC
CASSHGTAYFNYGYTF
>TRBJ2-1|-|TRBV6-4|once
TGTGCCAGCAGTGACGCAGGGGGGCCTGATGAGCAGTTCTTC
CASSDAGGPDEQFF
>TRBJ1-3|-|TRBV25-1|-
TGTGCCAGCAGTGAATATCGACTGGCAGGGTTAAACACCATATATTTT
CASSEYRLAGLNTIYF
>TRBJ2-3|-|TRBV6-6|few
TGTGCCAGCAGTTCGAGGATATCCACAGATACGCAGTATTTT
CASSSRISTDTQYF
>TRBJ2-1|TRBD2|TRBV9|-
TGTGCCAGCAGCGCGACTAGCGGGCTCTACAATGAGCAGTTCTTC
CASSATSGLYNEQFF
>TRBJ1-2|-|TRBV6-6|-
TGTGCCAGCACCAGGGTAACAACCTATGGCTACACCTTC
CASTRVTTYGYTF
>TRBJ2-1|TRBD2|TRBV10-3|-
TGTGCCATCAGTGATTTAGCGGGAGGGCTAAGCTCCTACAATGAGCAGTTCTTC
CAISDLAGGLSSYNEQFF